The rows below give T cell receptor beta chains drawn from one sample of a study of T cell responses to AZD1222 COVID-19 vaccine. TCRdb's table, derived via immunoSEQ multiplex PCR, lists solely in-frame clones and lacks some. The sample yields some 150,000 clones, 75% to 95% seen once. Sequencing used peripheral blood, obtained on day 0 of MenACWY control vaccination. The receptor set was obtained from an adult in good health. CDR3s include the opening cysteine and the closing phenylalanine or tryptophan. The D gene is left open where the match is weak. Not all rows give a size; the values are once, few, many and, for expanded clones, a class.

d_gene	j_gene	abundance	v_gene	CDR3nt	CDR3aa
TRBD1	TRBJ1-6	-	TRBV10-3	TGTGCCATCAGTGAGGGACAGGGGAATTCACCCCTCCACTTT	CAISEGQGNSPLHF
-	TRBJ2-7	-	TRBV19	TGTGCCAGTAGTGAGGGGACATTCGGGACCTACGAGCAGTACTTC	CASSEGTFGTYEQYF
TRBD1	TRBJ1-5	-	TRBV6-5	TGTGCCAGCACGGGGACAGGGAATAGCAATCAGCCCCAGCATTTT	CASTGTGNSNQPQHF
TRBD2	TRBJ2-2	-	TRBV7-7	TGTGCCAGCAGCCCCTTTAATCTAGCGGGAAACGGGGAGCTGTTTTTT	CASSPFNLAGNGELFF
TRBD1	TRBJ1-4	-	TRBV7-9	TGTGCCAGCAGCTCCACCGGGACAGGGGGGGAGGGAGATGAAAAACTGTTTTTT	CASSSTGTGGEGDEKLFF
-	TRBJ2-1	once	TRBV27	TGTGCCAGCACCTCCGTCGGGAGCCCCTACAATGAGCAGTTCTTC	CASTSVGSPYNEQFF
-	TRBJ1-5	-	TRBV19	TGTGCCAGTAGGGATGACAGGCTGGCTACCTTGCGGCCCCAGCATTTT	CASRDDRLATLRPQHF
TRBD1	TRBJ1-2	-	TRBV6-5	TGTGCCAGCAGCCTAGAGACAGGGGCTAACTATGGCTACACCTTC	CASSLETGANYGYTF
-	TRBJ1-6	few	TRBV21-1	TGTGCCAGCAGCAAAGCAAGGAGAGACAACCCCACCTGCTCCTATAATTCACCCCTCCACTTT	CASSKARRDNPTCSYNSPLHF
TRBD1	TRBJ1-2	once	TRBV2	TGTGCCAGCAGTACGCAGGGGGTAGGCTATGGCTACACCTTC	CASSTQGVGYGYTF
-	TRBJ1-5	once	TRBV7-2	TGTGCCAGCGGATCCCAGGGGTTTCAGCCCCAGCATTTT	CASGSQGFQPQHF
TRBD1	TRBJ1-6	-	TRBV5-6	TGTGCCAGCAGCACTCCCGGGACAGGGGGATTATTATCACCCCTCCACTTT	CASSTPGTGGLLSPLHF
-	TRBJ2-7	-	TRBV7-9	TGTGCCAGCAGCCCAAAGGGGCCTTACGAGCAGTACTTC	CASSPKGPYEQYF
TRBD2	TRBJ2-5	-	TRBV28	TGTGCCAGCAGACTCAGCGGGAGGGGGGAAGAGACCCAGTACTTC	CASRLSGRGEETQYF
-	TRBJ2-5	-	TRBV6-1	TGTGCCAGCAGTGAAGTACTCCTGGAGACCCAGTACTTC	CASSEVLLETQYF
-	TRBJ2-2	-	TRBV9	TGTGCCAGCAGCGTATCCTTTCAGGCCCGGTCCGGGGAGCTGTTTTTT	CASSVSFQARSGELFF
-	TRBJ1-2	-	TRBV19	TGTGCCAGTAGAGAGCTCCGAAAGGGGGTCCTTGGCTACACCTTC	CASRELRKGVLGYTF
-	TRBJ2-7	-	TRBV11-1	TGTGCCAGCAGCTGGTCAGGGAACCCGGAGCCATACGAGCAGTACTTC	CASSWSGNPEPYEQYF
-	TRBJ1-1	-	TRBV7-8	TGTGCCAGCAGCCACCTTATCGGGGGGGACACTGAAGCTTTCTTT	CASSHLIGGDTEAFF
-	TRBJ1-1	-	TRBV7-9	TGTGCCAGCAGCGTAGCTGAAGCTTTCTTT	CASSVAEAFF
-	TRBJ1-1	-	TRBV5-8	TGTGCCAGCAGCTTGGAGGGGGGTACAAACACTGAAGCTTTCTTT	CASSLEGGTNTEAFF
-	TRBJ1-2	-	TRBV3-1/TRBV3-2	TGTGCCAGCAGCCTGAGACAGGCGGGCTACACCTTC	CASSLRQAGYTF
-	TRBJ2-2	few	TRBV10-3	TGTGCCATCACCGGACAGGAGGGCACCGGGGAGCTGTTTTTT	CAITGQEGTGELFF
-	TRBJ2-2	few	TRBV2	TGTGCCAGCAGTGAAACGGCAGTAAATACCGGGGAGCTGTTTTTT	CASSETAVNTGELFF
TRBD1	TRBJ1-4	-	TRBV9	TGTGCCAGCAGCCCTTGGACAGGAGGGAGTGAAAAACTGTTTTTT	CASSPWTGGSEKLFF
-	TRBJ1-6	few	TRBV3-1/TRBV3-2	TGTGCCAGCAGCCCCGGGGGTATGAATTCACCCCTCCACTTT	CASSPGGMNSPLHF
-	TRBJ2-5	-	TRBV19	TGTGCCACTAAGGGGGAAGAGACCCAGTACTTC	CATKGEETQYF
TRBD2	TRBJ2-1	-	TRBV7-2	TGTGCCAGCCGACTAGCTCTCTACAATGAGCAGTTCTTC	CASRLALYNEQFF
-	TRBJ1-5	-	TRBV5-1	TGCGCCAGCAGCCCGGACGGGGGGAACAATCAGCCCCAGCATTTT	CASSPDGGNNQPQHF
-	TRBJ1-1	-	TRBV9	TGTGCCAGCAAGCAGCAGTTCAACACTGAAGCTTTCTTT	CASKQQFNTEAFF
-	TRBJ1-2	-	TRBV29-1	TGCAGCGTTCTACCGACACATACTAACTATGGCTACACCTTC	CSVLPTHTNYGYTF
-	TRBJ2-7	-	TRBV14	TGTGCCAGCAGCCAAGATACTGCCTGGTACGAGCAGTACTTC	CASSQDTAWYEQYF
TRBD1	TRBJ1-1	-	TRBV9	TGTGCCAGCAGCTCCGCGACAGGGTCGTACACTGAAGCTTTCTTT	CASSSATGSYTEAFF
-	TRBJ1-1	-	TRBV29-1	TGCAGCGTTGGACAGCCGAACACTGAAGCTTTCTTT	CSVGQPNTEAFF
-	TRBJ1-2	-	TRBV2	TGTGCCAGCAGTGAATGGGAGGCAGCGCTTAACTATGGCTACACCTTC	CASSEWEAALNYGYTF
-	TRBJ1-4	-	TRBV25-1	TGTGCCAGCAGTAAGACTCGCCAGGTAGATGAAAAACTGTTTTTT	CASSKTRQVDEKLFF
-	TRBJ1-6	-	TRBV6-5	TGTGCCAGCAGTTACTCCACCGGGTCAAATTCACCCCTCCACTTT	CASSYSTGSNSPLHF
-	TRBJ2-1	-	TRBV11-2	TGTGCCAGCAGGGGGACCCCCTCCTACAATGAGCAGTTCTTC	CASRGTPSYNEQFF
TRBD2	TRBJ2-1	-	TRBV29-1	TGCAGCGTTGAAGCTAGCGGGAGGGAAAGCTACAATGAGCAGTTCTTC	CSVEASGRESYNEQFF
TRBD1	TRBJ1-2	-	TRBV28	TGTGCCAGCAGTTGGACAGGGGGGTATGGCTACACCTTC	CASSWTGGYGYTF
TRBD1	TRBJ1-2	-	TRBV10-3	TGTGCCATCAGTCTTGGGACAGGGGACTATGGCTACACCTTC	CAISLGTGDYGYTF
-	TRBJ1-1	-	TRBV27	TGTGCCAGCCATAGGGTGGGGAACACTGAAGCTTTCTTT	CASHRVGNTEAFF
-	TRBJ1-1	-	TRBV10-1	TGCGCCAGCAATGATCGGGGGCGCAAAAATCGAGAAGCTTTCTTT	CASNDRGRKNREAFF
TRBD1	TRBJ1-5	-	TRBV19	TGTGCCAGTAAGGCCCTCTTCCGGGACAGGGGCAATCAGCCCCAGCATTTT	CASKALFRDRGNQPQHF
TRBD1	TRBJ2-7	-	TRBV27	TGTGCCAGCAGTTTATCCCGACCGAACAGGGGGCTAAGCTACGAGCAGTACTTC	CASSLSRPNRGLSYEQYF
TRBD1	TRBJ2-1	-	TRBV15	TGTGCCACCAGCACCGGGACAGCCTACAATGAGCAGTTCTTC	CATSTGTAYNEQFF
TRBD2	TRBJ2-7	-	TRBV5-1	TGCGCCAGCAGCGCCGCTAGCGGTACCTACGAGCAGTACTTC	CASSAASGTYEQYF
-	TRBJ2-3	-	TRBV9	TGTGCCAGCAGCGTATCGCAAGGGGGGCGGCACACAGATACGCAGTATTTT	CASSVSQGGRHTDTQYF
TRBD1	TRBJ1-2	-	TRBV28	TGTGCCATTGCGACAGGGCGCGGCTACACCTTC	CAIATGRGYTF
TRBD1	TRBJ2-7	-	TRBV7-7	TGTGCCAGCAGCTTGTCCGACAGGGACTACGAGCAGTACTTC	CASSLSDRDYEQYF
-	TRBJ1-4	-	TRBV27	TGTGCCAGCAGTTCGGGAGGGACCCCCTCTTTTTTT	CASSSGGTPSFF
-	TRBJ2-5	-	TRBV4-2	TGTGCCAGCAGAGACGACTTGGAGGAGACCCAGTACTTC	CASRDDLEETQYF
-	TRBJ1-5	-	TRBV19	TGTGCCAGTAGAGAGGGAACAGGACAGCCCCAGCATTTT	CASREGTGQPQHF